This TCR beta chain was obtained from a study of control samples from healthy donors and cancer patients. This clone was counted a single time. Sequenced by immunoSEQ multiplex PCR; TCRdb stores in-frame clones only, minus some. The sample records around 50,000 clones, 95% to 97% being singletons. Between the trimmed V and J ends, which lost 4 bases and 7 bases, there was a span of 8 bases. The CDR3 extends over 11 amino acids. The V gene's germline CDR1 is SEHNR and CDR2 FQNEAQ (reference sequence). The sequenced sample was blood. This chain joins TRBV7-9 and TRBJ2-7, with D possibly TRBD2 on 6 matching bases. The receptor was derived from a woman aged 25 to 45 in good health. CDR3 nucleotide sequence: TGTGCCAGCAGCTGGAGGGATGAGCAGTACTTC. Its translation is CASSWRDEQYF.